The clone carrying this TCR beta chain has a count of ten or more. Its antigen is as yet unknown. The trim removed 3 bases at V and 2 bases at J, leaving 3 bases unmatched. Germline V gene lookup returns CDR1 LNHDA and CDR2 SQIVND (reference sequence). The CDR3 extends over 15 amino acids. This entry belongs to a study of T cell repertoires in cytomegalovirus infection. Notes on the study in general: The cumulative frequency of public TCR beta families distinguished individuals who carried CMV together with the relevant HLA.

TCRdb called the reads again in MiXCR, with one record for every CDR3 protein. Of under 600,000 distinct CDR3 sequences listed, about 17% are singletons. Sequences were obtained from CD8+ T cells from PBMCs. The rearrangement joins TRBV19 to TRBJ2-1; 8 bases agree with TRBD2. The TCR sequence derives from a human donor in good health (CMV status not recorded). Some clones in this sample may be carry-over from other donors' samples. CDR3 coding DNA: TGTGCCAGTAGTATTAAAGCGGGAGCCTACAATGAGCAGTTCTTC. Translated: CASSIKAGAYNEQFF.